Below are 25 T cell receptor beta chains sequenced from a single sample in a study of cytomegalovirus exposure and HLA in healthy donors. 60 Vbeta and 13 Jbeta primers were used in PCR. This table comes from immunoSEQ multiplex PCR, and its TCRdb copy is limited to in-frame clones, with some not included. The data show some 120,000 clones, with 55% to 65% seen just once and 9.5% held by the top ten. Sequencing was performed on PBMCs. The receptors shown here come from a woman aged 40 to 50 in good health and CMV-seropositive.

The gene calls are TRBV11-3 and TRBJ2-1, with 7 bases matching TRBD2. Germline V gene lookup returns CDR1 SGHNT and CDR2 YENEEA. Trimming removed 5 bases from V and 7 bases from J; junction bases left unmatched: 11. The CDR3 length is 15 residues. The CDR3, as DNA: TGTGCCAGCAGCGCGACTAGCAGGAGAGATAATGAGCAGTTCTTC. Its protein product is CASSATSRRDNEQFF.

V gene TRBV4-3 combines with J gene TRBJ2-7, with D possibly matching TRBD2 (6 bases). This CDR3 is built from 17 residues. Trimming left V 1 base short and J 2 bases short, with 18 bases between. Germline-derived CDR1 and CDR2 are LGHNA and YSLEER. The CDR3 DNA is TGCGCCAGCAGCCAAGCGAGCACCGGGACTTTTCCCTACGAGCAGTACTTC. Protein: CASSQASTGTFPYEQYF.

In nucleotides, the CDR3 is TGTGCCAGCAGTTACTCGTTCACAGGAGGGTCACCCCTCCACTTT. Its translation is CASSYSFTGGSPLHF. V and J are TRBV6-5 and TRBJ1-6; possibly TRBD1 for D (5 bases). The CDR3 extends over 15 amino acids. V lost 0 bases and J 10 bases, leaving 13 bases between the germline ends. In germline, CDR1 is MNHEY, CDR2 SVGAGI.

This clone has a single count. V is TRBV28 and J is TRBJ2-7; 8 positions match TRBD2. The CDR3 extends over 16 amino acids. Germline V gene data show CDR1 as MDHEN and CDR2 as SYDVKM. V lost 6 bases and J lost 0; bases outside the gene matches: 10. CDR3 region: CASSGVGAGGSYEQYF. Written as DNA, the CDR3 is TGTGCCAGCAGCGGCGTTGGGGCGGGAGGCTCCTACGAGCAGTACTTC.

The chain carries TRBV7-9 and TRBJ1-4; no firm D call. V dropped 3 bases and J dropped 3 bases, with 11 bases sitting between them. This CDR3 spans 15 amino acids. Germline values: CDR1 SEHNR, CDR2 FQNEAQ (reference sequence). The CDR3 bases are TGTGCCAGCAGCTTTGTAACACCGTCTAATGAAAAACTGTTTTTT. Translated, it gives CASSFVTPSNEKLFF.

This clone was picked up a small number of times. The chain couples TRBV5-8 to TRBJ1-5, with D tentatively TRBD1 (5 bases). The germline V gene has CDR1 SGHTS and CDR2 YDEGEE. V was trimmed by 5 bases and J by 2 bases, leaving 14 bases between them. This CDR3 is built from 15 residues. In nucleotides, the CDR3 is TGTGCCAGCAGGGCCGGGACGGGGGGCAATCAGCCCCAGCATTTT. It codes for CASRAGTGGNQPQHF.

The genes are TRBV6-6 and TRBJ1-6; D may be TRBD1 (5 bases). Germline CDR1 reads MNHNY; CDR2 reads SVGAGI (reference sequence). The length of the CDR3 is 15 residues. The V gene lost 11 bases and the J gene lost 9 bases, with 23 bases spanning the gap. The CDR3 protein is CASSGGNRISSPLHF. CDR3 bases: TGTGCCTCTTCGGGGGGGAATAGAATTAGTTCACCCCTCCACTTT.

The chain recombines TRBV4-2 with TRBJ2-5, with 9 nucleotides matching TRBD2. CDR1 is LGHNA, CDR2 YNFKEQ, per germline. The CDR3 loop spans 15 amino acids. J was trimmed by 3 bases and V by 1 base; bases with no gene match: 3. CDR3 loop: CASSQVGLAKETQYF. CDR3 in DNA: TGTGCCAGCAGCCAAGTCGGACTAGCGAAAGAGACCCAGTACTTC.

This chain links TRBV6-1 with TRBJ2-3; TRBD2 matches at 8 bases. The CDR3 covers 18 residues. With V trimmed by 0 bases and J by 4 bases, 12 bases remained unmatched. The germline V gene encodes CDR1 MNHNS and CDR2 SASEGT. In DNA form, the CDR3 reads TGTGCCAGCAGTGAAGCGGGGGGGGCGGGAGGTTTTTCAGATACGCAGTATTTT. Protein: CASSEAGGAGGFSDTQYF.

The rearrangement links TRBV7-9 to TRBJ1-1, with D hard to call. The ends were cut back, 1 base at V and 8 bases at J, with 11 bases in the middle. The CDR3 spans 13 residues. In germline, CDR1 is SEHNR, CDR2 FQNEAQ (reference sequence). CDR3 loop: CASSLGAWIEAFF. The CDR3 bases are TGTGCCAGCAGCTTAGGGGCCTGGATCGAAGCTTTCTTT.

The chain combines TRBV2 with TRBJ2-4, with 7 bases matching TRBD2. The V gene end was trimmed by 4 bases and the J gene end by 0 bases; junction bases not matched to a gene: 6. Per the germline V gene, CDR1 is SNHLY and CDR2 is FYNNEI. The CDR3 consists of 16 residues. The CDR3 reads CASSASGIEAKNIQYF. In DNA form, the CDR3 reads TGTGCCAGCAGTGCTAGCGGAATAGAAGCCAAAAACATTCAGTACTTC.

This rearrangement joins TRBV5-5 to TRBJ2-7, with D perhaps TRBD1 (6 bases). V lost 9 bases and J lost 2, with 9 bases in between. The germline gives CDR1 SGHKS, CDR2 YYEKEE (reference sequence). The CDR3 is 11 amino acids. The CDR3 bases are TGTGCCACCGGACAGACCTACGAGCAGTACTTC. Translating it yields CATGQTYEQYF.

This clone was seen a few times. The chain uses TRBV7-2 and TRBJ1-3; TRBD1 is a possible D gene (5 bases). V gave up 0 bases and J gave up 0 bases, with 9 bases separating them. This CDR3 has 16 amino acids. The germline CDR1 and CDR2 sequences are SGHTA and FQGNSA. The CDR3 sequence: CASSLATVSSGNTIYF. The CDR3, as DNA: TGTGCCAGCAGCTTAGCGACAGTAAGCTCTGGAAACACCATATATTTT. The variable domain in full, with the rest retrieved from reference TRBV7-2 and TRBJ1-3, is GAGVSQSPSNKVTEKGKDVELRCDPISGHTALYWYRQSLGQGLEFLIYFQGNSAPDKSGLPSDRFSAERTGGSVSTLTIQRTQQEDSAVYLCASSLATVSSGNTIYFGEGSWLTVV.

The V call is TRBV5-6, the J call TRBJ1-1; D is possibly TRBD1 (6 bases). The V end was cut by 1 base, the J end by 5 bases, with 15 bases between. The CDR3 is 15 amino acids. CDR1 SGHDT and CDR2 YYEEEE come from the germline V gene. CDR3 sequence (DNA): TGTGCCAGCAGCTTGTGGGGGGGCTCGAGGACTGAAGCTTTCTTT. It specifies CASSLWGGSRTEAFF.

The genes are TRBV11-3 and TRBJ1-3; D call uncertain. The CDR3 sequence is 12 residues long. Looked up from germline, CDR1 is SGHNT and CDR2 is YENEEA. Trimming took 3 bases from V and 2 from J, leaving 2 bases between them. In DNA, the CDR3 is TGTGCCAGCAGCTTTACTGGAAACACCATATATTTT. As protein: CASSFTGNTIYF.

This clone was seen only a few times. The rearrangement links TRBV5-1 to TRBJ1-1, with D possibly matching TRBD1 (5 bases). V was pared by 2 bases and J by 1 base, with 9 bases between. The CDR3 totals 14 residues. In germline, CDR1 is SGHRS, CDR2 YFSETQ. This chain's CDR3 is CASSFLGGNTEAFF. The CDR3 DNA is TGCGCCAGCAGCTTTCTCGGGGGGAACACTGAAGCTTTCTTT.

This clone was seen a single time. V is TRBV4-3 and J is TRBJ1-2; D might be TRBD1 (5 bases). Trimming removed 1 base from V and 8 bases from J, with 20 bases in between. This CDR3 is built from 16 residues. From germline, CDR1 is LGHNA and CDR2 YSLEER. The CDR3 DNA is TGCGCCAGCAGCCAAGCTGCCGGGGCGAAGCGGGAAGGCTACACCTTC. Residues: CASSQAAGAKREGYTF.

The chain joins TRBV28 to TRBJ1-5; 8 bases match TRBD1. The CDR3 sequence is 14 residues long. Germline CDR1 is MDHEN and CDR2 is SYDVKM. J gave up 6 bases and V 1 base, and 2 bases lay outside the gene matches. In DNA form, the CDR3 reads TGTGCCAGCAGTTTATACAGGGGGGCTCAGCCCCAGCATTTT. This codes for CASSLYRGAQPQHF.

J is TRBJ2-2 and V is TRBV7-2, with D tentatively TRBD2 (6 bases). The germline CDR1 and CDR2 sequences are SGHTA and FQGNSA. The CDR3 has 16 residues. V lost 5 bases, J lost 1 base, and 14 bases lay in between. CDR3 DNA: TGTGCCAGCAGCCCAGGGCGCGGGATGAACACCGGGGAGCTGTTTTTT. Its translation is CASSPGRGMNTGELFF.

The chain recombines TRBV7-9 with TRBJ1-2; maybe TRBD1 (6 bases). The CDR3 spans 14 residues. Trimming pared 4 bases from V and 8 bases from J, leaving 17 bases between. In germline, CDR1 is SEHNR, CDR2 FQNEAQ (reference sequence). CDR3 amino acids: CASSSIRGAKGYTF. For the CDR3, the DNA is TGTGCCAGCAGCTCCATTCGGGGGGCGAAAGGCTACACCTTC.

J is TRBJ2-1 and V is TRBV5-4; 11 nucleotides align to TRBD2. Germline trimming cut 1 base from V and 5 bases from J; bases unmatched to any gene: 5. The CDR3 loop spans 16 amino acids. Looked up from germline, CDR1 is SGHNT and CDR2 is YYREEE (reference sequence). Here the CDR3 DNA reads TGTGCCAGCAGCTTGTTGGTAGCGGGAGGGAACAATGAGCAGTTCTTC. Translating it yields CASSLLVAGGNNEQFF. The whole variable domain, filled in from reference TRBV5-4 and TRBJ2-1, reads ETGVTQSPTHLIKTRGQQVTLRCSSQSGHNTVSWYQQALGQGPQFIFQYYREEENGRGNFPPRFSGLQFPNYSSELNVNALELDDSALYLCASSLLVAGGNNEQFFGPGTRLTVL.

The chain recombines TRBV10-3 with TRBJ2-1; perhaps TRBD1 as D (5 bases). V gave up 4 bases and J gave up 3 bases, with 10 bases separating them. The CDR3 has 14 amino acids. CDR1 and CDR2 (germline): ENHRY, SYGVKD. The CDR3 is CAISGTGFYNEQFF. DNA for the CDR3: TGTGCCATCAGTGGAACAGGATTCTACAATGAGCAGTTCTTC.

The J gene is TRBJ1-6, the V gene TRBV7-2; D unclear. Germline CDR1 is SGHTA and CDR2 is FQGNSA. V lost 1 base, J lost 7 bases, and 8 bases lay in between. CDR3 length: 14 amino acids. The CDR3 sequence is CASSLVRENSPLHF. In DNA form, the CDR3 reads TGTGCCAGCAGCTTAGTTCGGGAGAATTCACCCCTCCACTTT.

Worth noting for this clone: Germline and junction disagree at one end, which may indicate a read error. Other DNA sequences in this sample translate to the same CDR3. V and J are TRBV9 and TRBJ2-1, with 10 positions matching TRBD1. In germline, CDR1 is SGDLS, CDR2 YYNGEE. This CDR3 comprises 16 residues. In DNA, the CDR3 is TGTGCTAGCAGCAAAAGGGGGACAGGGGTCTACAATGAGCAGTTCTTC. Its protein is CASSKRGTGVYNEQFF.

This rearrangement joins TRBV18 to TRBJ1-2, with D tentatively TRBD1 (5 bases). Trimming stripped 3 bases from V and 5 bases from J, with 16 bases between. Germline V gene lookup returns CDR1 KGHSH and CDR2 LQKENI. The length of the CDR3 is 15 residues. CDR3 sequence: CASSPATGSLYGYTF. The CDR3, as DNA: TGTGCCAGCTCACCCGCTACAGGTTCCCTTTATGGCTACACCTTC.